The 13 T cell receptor beta chains below all came from one sample that was sequenced in a study of metastatic and nonmetastatic thyroid tumors. TCRdb reprocessed the PCR reads using MiXCR. The table lists some 14,000 clones, 20% to 30% of them singletons. Patients were all untreated before their thyroid surgery. Input material: tumor tissue. All receptors derive from a female donor with papillary thyroid cancer or a benign thyroid nodule (not recorded which). Some clones in this sample may be carry-over from other donors' samples.

The chain carries TRBV11-2 and TRBJ2-1, with TRBD2 matching over 11 bases. The length of the CDR3 is 15 residues. V shed 4 bases and J 8 bases; nucleotides not matched to a gene: 7. Germline loops: CDR1 SGHAT, CDR2 FQNNGV. CDR3 sequence (DNA): TGTGCCAGCAGCTCAGTAGCGGGAGGGCCGGATGAGCAGTTCTTC. Translation gives CASSSVAGGPDEQFF.

The sample holds many counts of this clone. V usage is TRBV20-1 and J usage is TRBJ2-5; no clear D. The V gene's germline CDR1 is DFQATT and CDR2 SNEGSKA (reference sequence). Trimming left V 7 bases short and J 5 bases short, with 23 bases between. This CDR3 region has 15 residues. CDR3 coding DNA: TGCAGTGTCGACGCGTATCTGGGGATTCGGGAGACCCAGTACTTC. Its protein product is CSVDAYLGIRETQYF.

In its sample, this clone was seen once. The V gene is TRBV11-2, the J gene TRBJ2-3; TRBD2 agrees at 13 bases. This CDR3 comprises 16 residues. Germline CDR1 is SGHAT and CDR2 is FQNNGV. V was pared by 6 bases and J by 4 bases, with 7 bases of the junction left unmatched. The CDR3 reads CASSRLLAGGPDTQYF. The CDR3 DNA follows: TGTGCCAGCAGTCGCCTACTAGCGGGGGGGCCAGATACGCAGTATTTT.

V is TRBV6-2 or TRBV6-3 and J is TRBJ1-5; D gene ambiguous. The CDR3 contains 19 residues. CDR1 is MNHEY and CDR2 is SVGEGT in the germline V gene. Trimming took off 2 bases at V and 4 bases at J, with 24 bases between the two ends. The CDR3 sequence is CASSYTTYMTRVNNQPQHF. The CDR3 nucleotides are TGTGCCAGCAGTTACACCACTTACATGACCCGGGTCAATAATCAGCCCCAGCATTTT.

This clone has a count of ten or more. V and J are TRBV10-2 and TRBJ2-5; D call uncertain. CDR1 is WSHSY and CDR2 is SAAADI in the germline V gene. CDR3 size: 14 residues. Trimming removed 0 bases at V and 5 bases at J, with 10 bases between. The CDR3 loop is CASSESSLYETQYF. The CDR3 DNA reads as TGCGCCAGCAGTGAGTCGAGCCTTTACGAGACCCAGTACTTC.

This clone occurred a few times. V is TRBV12-5 and J is TRBJ2-7, with D hard to call. The germline V and J ends were trimmed by 1 base and 1 base, with 17 bases remaining between them. Germline loops: CDR1 LGHNT, CDR2 FRNRAP. The CDR3 spans 17 residues. The CDR3 coding sequence is TGTGCTAGTGGTTTGGCCCCTGGGCAGGACCTTTCCTACGAGCAGTACTTC. It specifies CASGLAPGQDLSYEQYF.

Details on this clone: Mismatch with germline at one junction end may stem from a read error. J is TRBJ1-5 and V is TRBV6-1; D uncertain. The CDR3 is 11 amino acids. Germline V lookup: CDR1 MNHNS, CDR2 SASEGT. This chain's CDR3 is CASSMDTPQNF. DNA of the CDR3: TGTGCCAGCAGTATGGATACGCCACAGAATTTT.

The chain uses TRBV5-1 and TRBJ1-1; D is possibly TRBD1 (5 bases). This CDR3 has 15 residues. V shed 0 bases and J shed 1 base, with 10 bases lying between them. CDR1 is SGHRS and CDR2 is YFSETQ in the germline V gene. CDR3 DNA: TGCGCCAGCAGCTTGGCCGTGGGGGGGAACACTGAAGCTTTCTTT. Its protein product is CASSLAVGGNTEAFF.

This clone has a handful of counts. The junction and the germline gene differ at one end; a read error may be behind it. The chain has TRBV27 and TRBJ2-1; the D gene is possibly TRBD2 (5 bases). Looked up from germline, CDR1 is MNHEY and CDR2 is SMNVEV (reference sequence). The CDR3 consists of 17 residues. This CDR3 is CASTPGLGPTFYNDQFF. CDR3 nucleotides: TGTGCCAGCACCCCCGGACTTGGCCCCACGTTCTACAATGATCAGTTCTTC.

This clone showed up just a few times. A much more abundant neighbour one base away suggests this may be a read error. The gene calls are TRBV11-2 and TRBJ1-5, with D unresolved. Germline-derived CDR1 and CDR2 are SGHAT and FQNNGV. The CDR3 sequence is 13 residues long. This chain's CDR3 is CAGSLSQFQPQHF. As DNA, the CDR3 is TGTGCCGGCAGCTTATCACAGTTTCAGCCCCAGCATTTT.

This clone was picked up many times. The rearrangement links TRBV20-1 to TRBJ1-2, with D perhaps TRBD1 (6 bases). The CDR3 is 11 amino acids. V was cut by 6 bases and J by 12 bases, with 17 bases left in between. In germline, CDR1 is DFQATT, CDR2 SNEGSKA (reference sequence). The CDR3 coding sequence is TGCAGTGCCCCGCGACAGGAGGGAGACACCTTC. Residues: CSAPRQEGDTF.

This clone has only a few counts. The chain is built from TRBV6-1 and TRBJ2-7; 7 bases align to TRBD2. The ends lost 6 bases at V and 4 bases at J; junction bases unmatched: 9. Looked up from germline, CDR1 is MNHNS and CDR2 is SASEGT. The CDR3 has 14 amino acids. This chain's CDR3 is CASRALGGSYEQYF. CDR3 in DNA: TGTGCCAGCAGGGCTCTTGGCGGGAGTTACGAGCAGTACTTC.

By frequency in the sample, this clone is medium-sized. Written as DNA, the CDR3 is TGTGCCACCAGTGACCTGAGGGCTTCGGACTCCTACGAGCAGTACTTC. Translation gives CATSDLRASDSYEQYF. The rearrangement links TRBV24-1 to TRBJ2-7, with D maybe TRBD2 (5 bases). V was shortened by 4 bases and J by 0 bases, with 15 bases between the two germline ends. This CDR3 has 16 amino acids. Germline V gene sequence: CDR1 KGHDR, CDR2 SFDVKD.